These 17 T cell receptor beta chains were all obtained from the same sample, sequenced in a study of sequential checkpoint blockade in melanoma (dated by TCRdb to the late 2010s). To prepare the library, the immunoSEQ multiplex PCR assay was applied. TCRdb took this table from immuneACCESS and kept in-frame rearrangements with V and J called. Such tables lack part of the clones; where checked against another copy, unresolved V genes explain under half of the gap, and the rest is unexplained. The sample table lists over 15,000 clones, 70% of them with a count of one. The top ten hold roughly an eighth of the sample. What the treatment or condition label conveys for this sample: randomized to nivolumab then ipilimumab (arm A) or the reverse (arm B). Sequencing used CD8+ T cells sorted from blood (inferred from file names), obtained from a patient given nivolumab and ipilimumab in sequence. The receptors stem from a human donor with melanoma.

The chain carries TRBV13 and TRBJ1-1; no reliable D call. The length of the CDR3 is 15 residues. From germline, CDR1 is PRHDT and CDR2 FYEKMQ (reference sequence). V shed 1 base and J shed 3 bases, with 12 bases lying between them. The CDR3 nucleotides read TGTGCCAGCAGCTTAGTGGCGGTTTCCGACACTGAAGCTTTCTTT. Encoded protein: CASSLVAVSDTEAFF.

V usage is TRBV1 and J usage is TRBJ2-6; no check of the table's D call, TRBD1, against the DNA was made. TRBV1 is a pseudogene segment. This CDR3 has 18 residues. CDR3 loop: CTSSTNCLCTNRANVLTF. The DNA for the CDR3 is TGCACCAGCAGCACGAATTGTTTGTGCACAAATCGGGCCAACGTCCTGACTTTC.

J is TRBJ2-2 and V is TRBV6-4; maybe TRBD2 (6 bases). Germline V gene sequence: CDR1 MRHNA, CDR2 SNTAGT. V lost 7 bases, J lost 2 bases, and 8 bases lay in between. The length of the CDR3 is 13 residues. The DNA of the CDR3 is TGTGCCAGCAAGGGACTCAACACCGGGGAGCTGTTTTTT. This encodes CASKGLNTGELFF.

CDR3 region: CASSERDSNAEAFF. The CDR3, as DNA: TGTGCCAGCAGTGAAAGGGACTCAAACGCTGAAGCTTTCTTT. The genes are TRBV6-1 and TRBJ1-1; D is possibly TRBD1 (5 bases). Germline values: CDR1 MNHNS, CDR2 SASEGT. V was pared by 2 bases and J by 6 bases, with 13 bases between. The CDR3 loop spans 14 amino acids.

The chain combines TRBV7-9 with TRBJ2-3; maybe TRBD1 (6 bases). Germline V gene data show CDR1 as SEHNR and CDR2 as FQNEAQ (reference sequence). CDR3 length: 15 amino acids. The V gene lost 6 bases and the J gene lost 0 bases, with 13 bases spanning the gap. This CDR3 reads CASRETGTSTDTQYF. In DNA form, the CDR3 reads TGTGCCAGCAGAGAGACAGGTACTAGCACAGATACGCAGTATTTT.

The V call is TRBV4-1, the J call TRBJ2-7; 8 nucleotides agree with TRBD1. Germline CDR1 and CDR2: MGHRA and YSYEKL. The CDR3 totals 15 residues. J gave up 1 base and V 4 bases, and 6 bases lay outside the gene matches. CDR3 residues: CASSLYYRGSYEQYF. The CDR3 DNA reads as TGCGCCAGCAGCCTCTATTACAGGGGGTCCTACGAGCAGTACTTC.

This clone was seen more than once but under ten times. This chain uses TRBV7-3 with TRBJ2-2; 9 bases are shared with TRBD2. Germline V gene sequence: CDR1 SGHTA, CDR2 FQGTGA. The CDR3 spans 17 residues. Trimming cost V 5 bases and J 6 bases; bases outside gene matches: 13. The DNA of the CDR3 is TGTGCCAGCAGCCAATATACAATAGCGGGAGACGCCGGGGAGCTGTTTTTT. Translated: CASSQYTIAGDAGELFF.

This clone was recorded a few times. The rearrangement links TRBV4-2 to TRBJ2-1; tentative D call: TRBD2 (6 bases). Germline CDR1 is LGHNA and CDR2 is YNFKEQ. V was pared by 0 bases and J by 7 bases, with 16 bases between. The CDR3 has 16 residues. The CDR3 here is CASSQEGLGTHNEQFF. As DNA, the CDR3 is TGTGCCAGCAGCCAAGAAGGTCTGGGGACTCATAATGAGCAGTTCTTC.

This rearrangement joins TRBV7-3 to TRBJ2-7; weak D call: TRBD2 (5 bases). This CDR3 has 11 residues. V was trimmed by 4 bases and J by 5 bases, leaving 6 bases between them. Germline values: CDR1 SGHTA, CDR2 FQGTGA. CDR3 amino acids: CASSSGNEQYF. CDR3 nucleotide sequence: TGTGCCAGCAGCTCGGGGAACGAGCAGTACTTC.

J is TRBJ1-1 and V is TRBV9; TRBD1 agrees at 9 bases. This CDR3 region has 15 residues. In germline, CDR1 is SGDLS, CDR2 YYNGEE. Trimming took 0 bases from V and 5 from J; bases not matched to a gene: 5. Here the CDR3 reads CASSVVWGTGTEAFF. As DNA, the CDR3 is TGTGCCAGCAGCGTAGTGTGGGGGACAGGGACTGAAGCTTTCTTT.

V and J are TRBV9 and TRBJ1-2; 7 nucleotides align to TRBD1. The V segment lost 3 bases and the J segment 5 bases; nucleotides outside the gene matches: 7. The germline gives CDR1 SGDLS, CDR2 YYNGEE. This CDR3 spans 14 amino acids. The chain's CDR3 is CASSGHRGEYGYTF. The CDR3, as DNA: TGTGCCAGCAGCGGACACAGGGGAGAGTATGGCTACACCTTC.

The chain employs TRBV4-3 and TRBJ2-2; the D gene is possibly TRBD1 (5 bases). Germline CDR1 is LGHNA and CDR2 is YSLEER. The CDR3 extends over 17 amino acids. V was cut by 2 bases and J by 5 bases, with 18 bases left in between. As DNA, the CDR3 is TGCGCCAGCAGCCAACTCGGCGGAAGGGGAAGGACCGGGGAGCTGTTTTTT. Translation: CASSQLGGRGRTGELFF.

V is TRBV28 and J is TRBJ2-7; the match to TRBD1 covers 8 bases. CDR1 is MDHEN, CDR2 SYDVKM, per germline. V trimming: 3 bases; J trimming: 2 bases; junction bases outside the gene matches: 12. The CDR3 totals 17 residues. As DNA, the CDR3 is TGTGCCAGCAGTTTGGGACCCTCCGCGGGACAGGCCTACGAGCAGTACTTC. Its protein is CASSLGPSAGQAYEQYF.

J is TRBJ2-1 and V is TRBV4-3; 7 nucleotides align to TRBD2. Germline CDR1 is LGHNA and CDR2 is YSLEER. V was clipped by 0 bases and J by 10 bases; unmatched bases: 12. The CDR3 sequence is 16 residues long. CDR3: CASSQDTFPLAREQFF. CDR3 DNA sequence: TGCGCCAGCAGCCAAGATACGTTCCCACTAGCGCGAGAGCAGTTCTTC.

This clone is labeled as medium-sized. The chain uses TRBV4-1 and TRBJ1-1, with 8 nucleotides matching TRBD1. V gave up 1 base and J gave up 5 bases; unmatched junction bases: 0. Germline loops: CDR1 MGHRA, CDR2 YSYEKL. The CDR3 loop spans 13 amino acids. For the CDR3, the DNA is TGCGCCAGCAGCCAAGGGGACAGGACTGAAGCTTTCTTT. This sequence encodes CASSQGDRTEAFF.

The CDR3 spells CASSTGTSVYNEQFF. The CDR3 DNA reads as TGTGCCAGCAGTACCGGGACTAGCGTTTACAATGAGCAGTTCTTC. V usage is TRBV6-5 and J usage is TRBJ2-1; 10 positions agree with TRBD2. Germline values: CDR1 MNHEY, CDR2 SVGAGI. The CDR3 is 15 residues long. Trimming at V came to 5 bases and at J to 4 bases, leaving 5 bases not matched to a gene.

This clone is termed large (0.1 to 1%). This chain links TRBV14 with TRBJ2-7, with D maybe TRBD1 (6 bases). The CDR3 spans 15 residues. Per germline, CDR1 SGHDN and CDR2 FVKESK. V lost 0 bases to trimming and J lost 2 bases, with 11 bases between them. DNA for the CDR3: TGTGCCAGCAGCCAAGATGGTGACAGGACCTACGAGCAGTACTTC. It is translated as CASSQDGDRTYEQYF.